The clone carrying this T cell receptor (beta chain) was recorded at least ten times. Its antigen remains unidentified. This library used about 400 ng RNA and molecular barcoded adaptors spanning alpha/delta and beta/gamma chains. TCRdb recomputed calls from the reads with MiXCR, one row per CDR3 protein. Among about 38,000 distinct CDR3 sequences, about 15% were seen once, and the ten largest hold around 20%. The data stem from a study of read filtering for tumor transcriptome and immune sequencing. Whole-study context: DNase treatment preceded whole-transcriptome library preparation. Study results and caveats: The CD138-negative fraction was mixed bone marrow immune cells, not pure T cells.

V was cut by 4 bases and J by 11 bases, with 11 bases left in between. Per germline, CDR1 MDHEN and CDR2 SYDVKM. The CDR3 covers 12 residues. The chain couples TRBV28 to TRBJ1-4; tentative D call: TRBD1 (5 bases). The sample consisted of a population of CD138-negative cells sorted from bone marrow. The TCR sequence derives from a donor at least 40 years old with multiple myeloma. CDR3 residues: CASSSTVGKLFF. The CDR3 bases are TGTGCCAGCAGTTCGACAGTCGGTAAACTGTTTTTT.